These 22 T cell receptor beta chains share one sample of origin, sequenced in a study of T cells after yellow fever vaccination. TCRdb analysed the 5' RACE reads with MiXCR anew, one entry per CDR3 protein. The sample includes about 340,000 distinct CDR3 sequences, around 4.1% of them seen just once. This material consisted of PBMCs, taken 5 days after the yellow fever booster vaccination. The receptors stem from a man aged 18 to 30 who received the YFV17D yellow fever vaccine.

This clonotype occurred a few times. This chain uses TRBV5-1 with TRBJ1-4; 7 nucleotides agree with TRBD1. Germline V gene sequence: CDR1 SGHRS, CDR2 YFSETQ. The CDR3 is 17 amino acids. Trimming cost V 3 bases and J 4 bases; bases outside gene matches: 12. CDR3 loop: CASSSGQASLHNEKLFF. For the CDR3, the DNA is TGCGCCAGCAGCTCTGGACAGGCCTCCCTCCATAATGAAAAACTGTTTTTT.

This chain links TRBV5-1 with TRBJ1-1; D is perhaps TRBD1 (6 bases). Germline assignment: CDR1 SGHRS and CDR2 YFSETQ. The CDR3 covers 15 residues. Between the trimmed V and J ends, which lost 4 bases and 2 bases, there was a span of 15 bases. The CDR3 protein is CASSDYGTPNTEAFF. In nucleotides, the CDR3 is TGCGCCAGCAGCGATTATGGGACACCAAACACTGAAGCTTTCTTT.

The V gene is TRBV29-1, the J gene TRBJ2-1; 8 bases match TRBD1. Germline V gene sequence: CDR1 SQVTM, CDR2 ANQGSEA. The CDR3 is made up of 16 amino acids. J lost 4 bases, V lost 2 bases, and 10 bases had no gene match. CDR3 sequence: CSVEMGQGAEYNEQFF. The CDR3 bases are TGCAGCGTTGAAATGGGTCAGGGGGCAGAATACAATGAGCAGTTCTTC.

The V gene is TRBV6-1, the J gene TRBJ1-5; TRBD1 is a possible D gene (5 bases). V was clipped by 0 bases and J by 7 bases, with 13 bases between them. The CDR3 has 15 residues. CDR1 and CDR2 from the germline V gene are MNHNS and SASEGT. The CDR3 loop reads CASSEAGGAGQPQHF. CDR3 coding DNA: TGTGCCAGCAGTGAAGCGGGCGGGGCCGGGCAGCCCCAGCATTTT.

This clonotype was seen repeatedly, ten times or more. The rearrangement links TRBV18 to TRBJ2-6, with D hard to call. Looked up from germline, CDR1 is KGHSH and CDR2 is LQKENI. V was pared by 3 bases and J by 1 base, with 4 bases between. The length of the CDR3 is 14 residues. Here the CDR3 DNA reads TGTGCCAGCTCACCGGGTTCTGGGGCCAACGTCCTGACTTTC. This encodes CASSPGSGANVLTF.

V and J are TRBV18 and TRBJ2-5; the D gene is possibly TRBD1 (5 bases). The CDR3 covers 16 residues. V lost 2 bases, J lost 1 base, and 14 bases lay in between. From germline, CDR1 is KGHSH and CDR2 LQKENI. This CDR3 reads CASSPSTGHLQETQYF. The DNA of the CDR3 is TGTGCCAGCTCACCATCAACAGGACACCTCCAAGAGACCCAGTACTTC.

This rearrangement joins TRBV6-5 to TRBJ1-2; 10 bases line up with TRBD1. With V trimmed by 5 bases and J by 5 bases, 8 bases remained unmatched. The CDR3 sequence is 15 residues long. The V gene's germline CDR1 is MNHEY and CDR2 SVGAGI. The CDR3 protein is CASSRQGAWRYGYTF. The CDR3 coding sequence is TGTGCCAGCAGTAGACAGGGGGCCTGGAGATATGGCTACACCTTC.

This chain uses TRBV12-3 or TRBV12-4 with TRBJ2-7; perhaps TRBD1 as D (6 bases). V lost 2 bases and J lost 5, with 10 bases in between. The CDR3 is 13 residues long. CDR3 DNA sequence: TGTGCCAGCAGTTTACCCAGGGGTAACGAGCAGTACTTC. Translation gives CASSLPRGNEQYF.

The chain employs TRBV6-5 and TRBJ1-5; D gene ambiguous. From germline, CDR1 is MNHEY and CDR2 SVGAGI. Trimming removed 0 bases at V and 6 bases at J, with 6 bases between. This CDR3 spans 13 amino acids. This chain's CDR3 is CASSYSTFQPQHF. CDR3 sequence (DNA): TGTGCCAGCAGTTACTCGACTTTTCAGCCCCAGCATTTT.

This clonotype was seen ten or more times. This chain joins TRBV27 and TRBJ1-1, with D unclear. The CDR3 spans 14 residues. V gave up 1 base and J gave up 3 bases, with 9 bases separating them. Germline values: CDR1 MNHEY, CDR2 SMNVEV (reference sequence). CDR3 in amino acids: CASSLFGSDTEAFF. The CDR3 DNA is TGTGCCAGCAGTTTATTTGGCAGCGACACTGAAGCTTTCTTT.

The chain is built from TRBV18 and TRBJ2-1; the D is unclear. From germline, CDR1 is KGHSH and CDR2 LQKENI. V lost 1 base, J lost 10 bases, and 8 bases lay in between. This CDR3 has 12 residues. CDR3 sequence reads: CASSPRADEQFF. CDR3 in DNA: TGTGCCAGCTCACCACGGGCGGACGAGCAGTTCTTC.

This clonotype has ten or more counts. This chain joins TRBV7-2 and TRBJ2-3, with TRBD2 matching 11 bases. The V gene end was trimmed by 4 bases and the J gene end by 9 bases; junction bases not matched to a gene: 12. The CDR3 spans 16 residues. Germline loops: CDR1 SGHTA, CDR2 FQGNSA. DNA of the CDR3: TGTGCCAGCAGCTCCCCTGGTAGCGGGGGGGCGCGGACGCAGTATTTT. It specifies CASSSPGSGGARTQYF.

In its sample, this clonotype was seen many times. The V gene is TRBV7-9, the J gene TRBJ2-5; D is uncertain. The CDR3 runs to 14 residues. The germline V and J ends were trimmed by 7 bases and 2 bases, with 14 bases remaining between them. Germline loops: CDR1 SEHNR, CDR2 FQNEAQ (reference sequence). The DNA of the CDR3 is TGTGCCAGCACCCCTTGGGCGGAGCAAGAGACCCAGTACTTC. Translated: CASTPWAEQETQYF.

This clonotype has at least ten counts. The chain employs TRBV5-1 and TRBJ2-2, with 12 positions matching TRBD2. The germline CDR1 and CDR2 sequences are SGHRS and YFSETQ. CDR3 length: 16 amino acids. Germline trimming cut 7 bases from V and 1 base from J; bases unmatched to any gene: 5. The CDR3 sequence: CASVPLAGGNTGELFF. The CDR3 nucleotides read TGCGCCAGCGTACCACTAGCGGGGGGGAACACCGGGGAGCTGTTTTTT.

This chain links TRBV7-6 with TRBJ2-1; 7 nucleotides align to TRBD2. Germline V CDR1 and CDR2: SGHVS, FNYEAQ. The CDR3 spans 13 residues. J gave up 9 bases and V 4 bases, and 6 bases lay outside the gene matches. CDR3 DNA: TGTGCCAGCAGCTCTTTCTGGGAGGGTGAGCAGTTCTTC. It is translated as CASSSFWEGEQFF.

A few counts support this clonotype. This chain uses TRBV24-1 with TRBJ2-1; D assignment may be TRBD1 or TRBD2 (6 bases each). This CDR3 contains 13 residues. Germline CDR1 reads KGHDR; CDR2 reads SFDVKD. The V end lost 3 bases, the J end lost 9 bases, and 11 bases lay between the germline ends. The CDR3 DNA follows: TGTGCCACCAGTGATGGGGGGCCACGTGAGCAGTTCTTC. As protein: CATSDGGPREQFF.

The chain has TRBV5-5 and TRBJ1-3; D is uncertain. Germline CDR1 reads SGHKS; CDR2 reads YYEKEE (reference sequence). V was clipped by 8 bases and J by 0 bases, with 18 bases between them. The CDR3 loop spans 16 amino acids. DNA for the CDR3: TGTGCCAGTTCCTGGACTGCCCCCCGCTCTGGAAACACCATATATTTT. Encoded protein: CASSWTAPRSGNTIYF.

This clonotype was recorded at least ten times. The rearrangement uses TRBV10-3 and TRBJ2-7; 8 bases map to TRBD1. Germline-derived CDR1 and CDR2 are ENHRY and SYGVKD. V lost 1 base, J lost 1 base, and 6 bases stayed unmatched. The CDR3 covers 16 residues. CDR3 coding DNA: TGTGCCATCAGTGAGTACAGGACAGGGCGTTCCTACGAGCAGTACTTC. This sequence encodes CAISEYRTGRSYEQYF.

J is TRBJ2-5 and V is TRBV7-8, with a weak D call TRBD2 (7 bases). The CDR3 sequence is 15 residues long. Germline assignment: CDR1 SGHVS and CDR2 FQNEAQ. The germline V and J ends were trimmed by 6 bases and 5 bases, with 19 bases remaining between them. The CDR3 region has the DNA TGTGCCAGCAGGGTGATACTAGGGGGGGGGGAGACCCAGTACTTC. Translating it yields CASRVILGGGETQYF.

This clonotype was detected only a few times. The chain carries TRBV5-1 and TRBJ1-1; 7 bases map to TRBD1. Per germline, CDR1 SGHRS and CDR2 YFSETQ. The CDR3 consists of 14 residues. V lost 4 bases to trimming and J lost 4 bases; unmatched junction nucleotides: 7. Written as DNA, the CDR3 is TGCGCCAGCAGCCCCGGACAGGCGGGCACTGAAGCTTTCTTT. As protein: CASSPGQAGTEAFF.

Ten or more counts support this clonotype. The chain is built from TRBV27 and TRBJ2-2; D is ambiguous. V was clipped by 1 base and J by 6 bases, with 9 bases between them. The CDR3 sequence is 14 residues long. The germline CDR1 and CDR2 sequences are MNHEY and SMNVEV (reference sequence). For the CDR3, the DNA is TGTGCCAGCAGTTTATTACCGTTGGCCGGGGAGCTGTTTTTT. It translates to CASSLLPLAGELFF.

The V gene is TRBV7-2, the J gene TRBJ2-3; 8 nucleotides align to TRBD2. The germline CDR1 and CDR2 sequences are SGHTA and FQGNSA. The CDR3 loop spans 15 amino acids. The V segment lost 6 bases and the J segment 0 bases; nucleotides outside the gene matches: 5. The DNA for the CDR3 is TGTGCCAGCAGGAATAGCGGGGCTAGCACAGATACGCAGTATTTT. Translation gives CASRNSGASTDTQYF.